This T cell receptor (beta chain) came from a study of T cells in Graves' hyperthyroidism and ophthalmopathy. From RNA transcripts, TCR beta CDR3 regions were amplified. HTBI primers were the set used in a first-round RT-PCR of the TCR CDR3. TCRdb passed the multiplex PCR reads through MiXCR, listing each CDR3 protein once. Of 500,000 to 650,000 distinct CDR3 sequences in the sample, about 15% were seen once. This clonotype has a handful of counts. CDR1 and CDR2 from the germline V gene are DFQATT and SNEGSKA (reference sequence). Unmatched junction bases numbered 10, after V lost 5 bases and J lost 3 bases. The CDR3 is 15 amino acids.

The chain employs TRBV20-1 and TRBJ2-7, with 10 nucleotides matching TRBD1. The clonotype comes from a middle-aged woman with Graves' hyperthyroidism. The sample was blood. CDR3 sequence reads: CSAHQTTGGHYEQYF. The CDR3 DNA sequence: TGCAGTGCTCACCAAACGACAGGGGGCCACTACGAGCAGTACTTC.